This entry features one T cell receptor beta chain sequence. What it binds is unknown. From germline, CDR1 is MNHNS and CDR2 SASEGT. Trimming cost V 5 bases and J 0 bases, with 5 bases left between them. This CDR3 is built from 14 residues. The data were obtained in a study of shared clonotypes between healthy human individuals. Each of the donors was a healthy adult who was HIV-negative and had not had a recent acute infection or vaccination. Each donor was a Caucasian adult residing in Nashville, Tennessee. Here immunoSEQ multiplex PCR was the method, and the copy in TCRdb shows in-frame clones only, minus some. The table lists about 1 million clones, approximately 76% of them singletons. Findings of the study overall: Some clonotypes were shared by all four sorted-subset donors, while others were not shared. The non-shared ones had lower generation probabilities than the shared ones.

This chain joins TRBV6-1 and TRBJ2-6; D call uncertain. Sequenced: memory CD4+ T cells sorted from blood. Subset here: CD45RA-negative fraction. This clonotype originated in a young man in good health. The DNA for the CDR3 is TGTGCCAGCAGTACGTACTCTGGGGCCAACGTCCTGACTTTC. Translation: CASSTYSGANVLTF.